This paragraph reports one T cell receptor beta chain. This sample is drawn from a study of blood T cell repertoires in COVID-19. Across the study: Some COVID-19 samples were acute and others convalescent; all came from the United States, Italy and Spain. The analysed material was cDNA or gDNA that came from T cells, B-cell-depleted T cells, or PBMCs.

The germline V gene encodes CDR1 WSHSY and CDR2 SAAADI. Trimming at V came to 0 bases and at J to 0 bases, leaving 17 bases not matched to a gene. This CDR3 region has 21 residues. Sequencing was performed with immunoSEQ multiplex PCR; in TCRdb, only in-frame clones are kept and a portion is missing. The sample lists some 490,000 clones; around nine tenths were seen once. Participants were placed into cohorts based on the clinical history they reported. Sequencing input: PBMCs or T cells enriched from blood (not recorded which). The chain couples TRBV10-2 to TRBJ2-5, with TRBD2 matching 9 bases. This clonotype was sampled from a woman in her sixties who had recovered from COVID-19. The CDR3 DNA follows: TGCGCCAGCAGTGAGTCGTGTTCGGTTACGTTGGCGGGGGGGCACCAAGAGACCCAGTACTTC. Translating it yields CASSESCSVTLAGGHQETQYF.